Listed below are T cell receptor beta chains from one sample, sequenced in a study of T cells after yellow fever vaccination. TCRdb passed the 5' RACE reads through MiXCR, listing each CDR3 protein once. Of more than 350,000 distinct CDR3 sequences in the sample, around 10% were seen once. The starting material was PBMCs, obtained on the day of the first yellow fever vaccination. Source of these receptors: a man aged 18 to 29 who received the YFV17D yellow fever vaccine. Both conserved end residues are part of each CDR3. The D gene is left open where the match is weak. Size values are once, few and many counts, or a class for expanded clones, and some rows have none.

D | J | size | V | CDR3 | DNA
- | TRBJ2-3 | few | TRBV2 | CASGDSNTDTQYF | TGTGCCAGCGGGGATAGTAACACAGATACGCAGTATTTT
- | TRBJ2-2 | many | TRBV3-1 | CASSQDQWNGELFF | TGTGCCAGCAGCCAAGATCAGTGGAACGGGGAGCTGTTTTTT
TRBD1 | TRBJ2-3 | - | TRBV11-2 | CASSRPGQGSWGTLDTQYF | TGTGCCAGCAGCAGACCGGGACAGGGTTCCTGGGGCACCTTGGATACGCAGTATTTT
TRBD1 | TRBJ1-6 | few | TRBV11-1 | CASSRRQGAHLYNSPLHF | TGTGCCAGCAGTCGGAGACAGGGGGCTCACCTCTATAATTCACCCCTCCACTTT
TRBD1 | TRBJ2-1 | few | TRBV6-1 | CASRSPGTGPQIF | TGTGCCAGCAGATCACCCGGGACAGGGCCGCAGATCTTC
TRBD1 | TRBJ2-1 | - | TRBV9 | CASSLLGQNYNEQFF | TGTGCCAGCAGCCTATTGGGACAGAACTACAATGAGCAGTTCTTC
- | TRBJ2-6 | - | TRBV28 | CATQGGANVLTF | TGTGCCACCCAGGGAGGGGCCAACGTCCTGACTTTC
TRBD2 | TRBJ2-4 | - | TRBV20-1 | CSASGGANIQYF | TGCAGTGCTAGCGGGGGGGCGAACATTCAGTACTTC
- | TRBJ1-6 | - | TRBV3-2 | CATKKGDAYNSPLHF | TGTGCCACCAAGAAAGGAGACGCCTATAATTCACCCCTCCACTTT
- | TRBJ2-3 | many | TRBV7-8 | CASSYRTSTDTQYF | TGTGCCAGCAGCTACCGGACTAGCACAGATACGCAGTATTTT
TRBD1 | TRBJ2-2 | - | TRBV7-2 | CASSLVADRGSGELFF | TGTGCCAGCAGCTTAGTGGCGGACAGGGGTTCCGGGGAGCTGTTTTTT
TRBD1 | TRBJ1-5 | - | TRBV4-1 | CASSQDPGTGDYSNQPQHF | TGCGCCAGCAGCCAAGATCCCGGGACAGGGGATTATAGCAATCAGCCCCAGCATTTT
- | TRBJ2-5 | few | TRBV6-5 | CASSYSTLSETQYF | TGTGCCAGCAGTTACTCGACGCTTTCCGAGACCCAGTACTTC
- | TRBJ1-3 | many | TRBV7-2 | CASSLGGGGNTIYF | TGTGCCAGCAGCTTAGGTGGCGGAGGAAACACCATATATTTT
- | TRBJ2-1 | few | TRBV12-3/TRBV12-4 | CASSRPLAADEQFF | TGTGCCAGCAGTCGTCCATTAGCGGCCGATGAGCAGTTCTTC
TRBD1 | TRBJ1-1 | - | TRBV7-9 | CASSKQGVSTEAFF | TGTGCCAGCAGCAAACAGGGGGTGTCCACTGAAGCTTTCTTT
TRBD1 | TRBJ2-7 | - | TRBV5-1 | CASSLAPGQLLEQYF | TGCGCCAGCAGCTTGGCCCCGGGACAGCTCTTGGAGCAGTACTTC
- | TRBJ2-7 | - | TRBV19 | CASSSGDVYEQYF | TGTGCCAGTAGTTCCGGGGACGTCTACGAGCAGTACTTC
TRBD1 | TRBJ1-4 | many | TRBV4-2 | CASSQATGGENEKLFF | TGTGCCAGCAGCCAGGCGACAGGGGGCGAGAATGAAAAACTGTTTTTT
- | TRBJ2-5 | few | TRBV20-1 | CSARDGRVETQYF | TGCAGTGCTAGAGATGGCAGGGTTGAGACCCAGTACTTC